The rows below give T cell receptor beta chains drawn from one sample of a study of shared clonotypes between healthy human individuals. TCRdb's table, derived via immunoSEQ multiplex PCR, lists solely in-frame clones and lacks some. In the table there are around 500,000 clones, around 80% of which are singletons. Sequenced input: PBMCs. The receptors were gathered from a middle-aged woman in good health. Some clones in this sample may be carry-over from other donors' samples. Each CDR3 is given with its conserved first and last residue. Fields, in order: J gene, clone size, V gene, D gene, CDR3 protein, CDR3 DNA. A D gene is named only where the DNA matches it firmly. A row's size may be missing; if present it is once, few, many or a size class.

TRBJ1-2 . TRBV6-1 . CASSAGVHYGYTF TGTGCCAGCAGTGCAGGGGTTCACTATGGCTACACCTTC
TRBJ2-3 . TRBV28 . CASRQTVYTDTQYF TGTGCCAGCAGACAGACAGTTTACACAGATACGCAGTATTTT
TRBJ2-7 . TRBV7-2 TRBD2 CASSFRTSGREQYF TGTGCCAGCAGCTTCCGGACTAGCGGGAGGGAGCAGTACTTC
TRBJ1-1 few TRBV18 TRBD1 CASSPPVGGQAFF TGTGCCAGCTCACCACCGGTAGGGGGCCAGGCTTTCTTT
TRBJ2-1 . TRBV6-4 . CASSDEVASMNEQFF TGTGCCAGCAGTGATGAGGTAGCTAGTATGAATGAGCAGTTCTTC
TRBJ2-7 . TRBV27 TRBD1 CASSFGTGVYEQYF TGTGCCAGCAGTTTTGGGACAGGGGTCTACGAGCAGTACTTC
TRBJ2-1 . TRBV4-1 . CASSQGSPSQVYNEQFF TGCGCCAGCAGCCAAGGCTCTCCTAGCCAGGTCTACAATGAGCAGTTCTTC
TRBJ2-3 . TRBV7-9 . CASSFGTDTDTQYF TGTGCCAGCAGCTTTGGGACTGACACAGATACGCAGTATTTT
TRBJ2-2 . TRBV19 TRBD2 CASSSRGDTGELFF TGTGCCAGTAGCTCCCGGGGGGACACCGGGGAGCTGTTTTTT
TRBJ1-2 few TRBV6-1 . CASSVSQTANYGYTF TGTGCCAGCAGTGTATCCCAGACTGCTAACTATGGCTACACCTTC
TRBJ2-7 . TRBV6-1 . CASSLGLLAYEQYF TGTGCCAGCAGCTTGGGACTCCTGGCCTACGAGCAGTACTTC
TRBJ2-1 . TRBV7-3 . CASSLRRDNEQFF TGTGCCAGCAGCTTACGGCGCGACAATGAGCAGTTCTTC
TRBJ2-1 . TRBV2 . CASSEGKNNEQFF TGTGCCAGCAGTGAAGGGAAGAACAATGAGCAGTTCTTC
TRBJ2-7 . TRBV19 . CASRGSSYEQYF TGTGCCAGTAGGGGGAGCTCCTACGAGCAGTACTTC
TRBJ2-3 . TRBV11-2 TRBD1 CASSRTGGLTQYF TGTGCCAGCAGCCGGACAGGTGGTTTGACGCAGTATTTT
TRBJ2-6 . TRBV5-5 . CASSPGPLLWGANVLTF TGTGCCAGCAGCCCGGGACCCCTCCTCTGGGGGGCCAACGTCCTGACTTTC
TRBJ2-1 few TRBV7-8 TRBD2 CASSSTGLAYNEQFF TGTGCCAGCAGCTCCACGGGACTAGCCTACAATGAGCAGTTCTTC
TRBJ1-5 . TRBV11-2 . CASSSSGGGPRNQPQHF TGTGCCAGCAGCTCCTCGGGCGGCGGGCCACGCAATCAGCCCCAGCATTTT
TRBJ2-1 . TRBV5-4 TRBD2 CASSLDWRERTYNEQFF TGTGCCAGCAGCTTGGATTGGCGGGAGAGGACCTACAATGAGCAGTTCTTC
TRBJ2-5 . TRBV2 . CASGAERGKTQYF TGTGCCAGCGGAGCGGAACGTGGGAAGACCCAGTACTTC
TRBJ1-5 few TRBV5-8 . CASSPITGFGNQPQHF TGTGCCAGCAGCCCGATAACAGGGTTTGGAAATCAGCCCCAGCATTTT
TRBJ2-5 . TRBV6-5 . CASRIAGRETQYF TGTGCCAGCAGGATTGCAGGGCGGGAGACCCAGTACTTC
TRBJ2-3 . TRBV27 TRBD1 CASRPDRGADTQYF TGTGCCAGCAGACCCGACAGGGGTGCAGATACGCAGTATTTT
TRBJ1-3 . TRBV28 TRBD1 CASSQGGVNTIYF TGTGCCAGCAGCCAGGGGGGGGTAAACACCATATATTTT
TRBJ2-7 . TRBV20-1 TRBD2 CSAEGLREQYF TGCAGTGCGGAGGGACTACGCGAGCAGTACTTC
TRBJ2-5 . TRBV27 . CASSSIGETQYF TGTGCCAGCAGTTCGATAGGAGAGACCCAGTACTTC
TRBJ2-1 few TRBV6-4 . CASSASSYNEQFF TGTGCCAGCAGTGCTAGCTCCTACAATGAGCAGTTCTTC
TRBJ2-3 . TRBV5-1 TRBD2 CASSSSSGSADTQYF TGCGCCAGCAGCTCCTCTAGCGGGAGCGCAGATACGCAGTATTTT
TRBJ1-5 . TRBV6-1 . CATSTAGPQHF TGTGCCACCTCGACCGCCGGGCCCCAGCATTTT
TRBJ1-5 few TRBV18 . CASSPGVNQPQHF TGTGCCAGCTCACCAGGGGTCAATCAGCCCCAGCATTTT
TRBJ1-6 . TRBV27 . CASSLGGGLASPLHF TGTGCCAGCAGTCTAGGGGGGGGCCTGGCTTCACCCCTCCACTTT
TRBJ2-1 . TRBV28 TRBD2 CASSFWREGHNEQFF TGTGCCAGCAGTTTTTGGCGGGAGGGCCATAATGAGCAGTTCTTC
TRBJ1-2 few TRBV30 TRBD1 CAWSATGLVYGYTF TGTGCCTGGAGTGCGACAGGGTTGGTCTATGGCTACACCTTC
TRBJ2-3 . TRBV5-4 . CASSVTAGSTDTQYF TGTGCCAGCAGCGTTACGGCAGGCAGCACAGATACGCAGTATTTT
TRBJ2-2 . TRBV15 TRBD1 CATSTGQGAIGELFF TGTGCCACCAGCACGGGACAGGGGGCGATCGGGGAGCTGTTTTTT
TRBJ1-5 . TRBV6-1 . CASSGGVGSNQPQHF TGTGCCAGCAGTGGGGGGGTGGGCAGCAATCAGCCCCAGCATTTT
TRBJ2-1 . TRBV30 TRBD2 CAWSGPGGDNEQFF TGTGCCTGGAGTGGGCCGGGAGGGGACAATGAGCAGTTCTTC
TRBJ2-2 once TRBV5-1 . CASSLVQALGAGELFF TGCGCCAGCAGCTTGGTTCAGGCATTAGGAGCCGGGGAGCTGTTTTTT
TRBJ1-4 . TRBV7-8 . CASSQREKLFF TGTGCCAGCAGCCAACGGGAAAAACTGTTTTTT
TRBJ2-1 . TRBV5-1 . CASSLGAAAGLNEQFF TGCGCCAGCAGCTTGGGGGCGGCGGCCGGGCTTAATGAGCAGTTCTTC
TRBJ1-4 few TRBV15 . CATSRGRGLWNEKLFF TGTGCCACCAGCAGAGGCAGGGGACTGTGGAATGAAAAACTGTTTTTT
TRBJ1-5 few TRBV30 . CAWSVPRGAQPQHF TGTGCCTGGAGTGTCCCCAGAGGAGCTCAGCCCCAGCATTTT
TRBJ1-1 once TRBV4-1 . CASSQDLRTVNTEAFF TGCGCCAGCAGCCAAGATCTAAGGACAGTGAACACTGAAGCTTTCTTT
TRBJ2-7 . TRBV6-1 TRBD1 CASSGTGGREQYF TGTGCCAGCAGTGGGACAGGGGGCCGGGAGCAGTACTTC
TRBJ1-4 . TRBV4-1 . CASSQGRAGLSRGANEKLFF TGCGCCAGCAGCCAAGGGAGGGCCGGGCTCTCGAGGGGGGCTAATGAAAAACTGTTTTTT
TRBJ2-2 . TRBV19 . CASSMAGLGTGELFF TGTGCCAGTAGTATGGCCGGGCTGGGGACCGGGGAGCTGTTTTTT
TRBJ1-5 . TRBV19 TRBD1 CASRDRVSQPQHF TGTGCCAGCCGGGACAGGGTGAGTCAGCCCCAGCATTTT
TRBJ2-3 . TRBV19 . CASSNRGTDTQYF TGTGCCAGTAGTAACAGGGGCACAGATACGCAGTATTTT
TRBJ2-7 . TRBV5-4 TRBD2 CAFGGAGYEQYF TGTGCCTTCGGGGGGGCTGGCTACGAGCAGTACTTC
TRBJ2-6 . TRBV9 . CASSVGSGSGANVLTF TGTGCCAGCAGCGTAGGTTCGGGGTCTGGGGCCAACGTCCTGACTTTC
TRBJ1-6 few TRBV6-5 . CASSSGRIGSPLHF TGTGCCAGCAGCTCCGGGAGGATAGGTTCACCCCTCCACTTT
TRBJ1-2 . TRBV28 TRBD1 CASSSPALDRGSGYTF TGTGCCAGCAGTTCCCCGGCCCTTGACAGGGGAAGTGGCTACACCTTC
TRBJ2-5 . TRBV9 . CASSVRAGGATSETQYF TGTGCCAGCAGCGTCCGGGCCGGTGGGGCGACCTCGGAGACCCAGTACTTC
TRBJ2-7 . TRBV29-1 TRBD1 CSVGKGGHEQYF TGCAGCGTTGGTAAAGGGGGCCACGAGCAGTACTTC
TRBJ2-7 . TRBV10-1 . CASSAGTGTYEQYF TGCGCCAGCAGTGCCGGGACGGGAACCTACGAGCAGTACTTC